This section outlines one TCR beta chain sequence together with its context. The antigen is unknown. This record belongs to a study of graft-versus-host responses after intestinal transplantation. To release intraepithelial and lamina propria lymphocytes, the graft tissue was processed. Profiling relied on immunoSEQ multiplex PCR, and the TCRdb table lists in-frame clones only, not all of them. The data hold 15,000 to 20,000 clones, with 75% to 85% observed a single time. Study findings and constraints: The presence of high graft-versus-host to host-versus-graft clonal ratios in allografts characterized patients with graft-donor T cell macrochimerism.

CDR3 length equals 14 residues. CDR1 and CDR2 from the germline V gene are LNHNV and YYDKDF (reference sequence). V gave up 5 bases and J gave up 9 bases, with 17 bases separating them. The V gene is TRBV15, the J gene TRBJ2-1; no definite D call. The source material was ileum tissue, sampled approximately 110 days after intestinal transplant. This TCR was sampled from a human patient who received an intestinal transplant, so some T cells may come from the graft donor. CDR3: CATSFRWPRREQFF. Here the CDR3 DNA reads TGTGCCACCAGCTTCCGGTGGCCCCGCCGTGAGCAGTTCTTC.